Listed below are T cell receptor beta chains from one sample, sequenced in a study of control samples from healthy donors and cancer patients. TCRdb's table, derived via immunoSEQ multiplex PCR, lists solely in-frame clones and lacks some. The table lists 100,000 to 150,000 clones, around 92% of them singletons, with approximately 2% in the top ten. The source material was blood. The receptors stem from a woman in her forties or fifties in good health. Both conserved end residues are part of each CDR3. The D gene is left open where the match is weak. The size of a clone is reported for some rows only, either as once, few or many, or as a class for expanded clones.

clone_size | d_call | j_call | v_call | cdr3_aa | cdr3_nt
. | . | TRBJ1-1 | TRBV18 | CASSPPGVTEAFF | TGTGCCAGCTCACCACCCGGGGTGACTGAAGCTTTCTTT
once | . | TRBJ1-1 | TRBV18 | CASSPSRENTEAFF | TGTGCCAGCTCACCTTCCAGGGAGAACACTGAAGCTTTCTTT
. | . | TRBJ1-6 | TRBV3-1/TRBV3-2 | CASSQFGGQSYNSPLHF | TGTGCCAGCAGCCAATTTGGGGGGCAGTCCTATAATTCACCCCTCCACTTT
. | . | TRBJ1-4 | TRBV7-9 | CASSQGGEKLFF | TGTGCCAGCAGCCAAGGAGGCGAAAAACTGTTTTTT
. | TRBD1 | TRBJ2-2 | TRBV6-1 | CASSELQGGTGELFF | TGTGCCAGCAGTGAACTACAGGGGGGCACCGGGGAGCTGTTTTTT
. | . | TRBJ1-5 | TRBV28 | CTHSTSNQPQHF | TGTACCCACAGTACGAGCAATCAGCCCCAGCATTTT
once | . | TRBJ1-4 | TRBV2 | CASRSLESGEKLFF | TGTGCCAGCAGGTCCCTCGAGTCAGGCGAAAAACTGTTTTTT
. | . | TRBJ2-3 | TRBV13 | CASSLQLSSGTDTQYF | TGTGCCAGCAGCTTACAACTTTCTAGCGGCACAGATACGCAGTATTTT
. | TRBD2 | TRBJ2-1 | TRBV19 | CASSIGAGGHNEQFF | TGTGCCAGTAGTATAGGAGCGGGAGGGCACAATGAGCAGTTCTTC
. | . | TRBJ2-3 | TRBV19 | CASSLGGTDTQYF | TGTGCCAGTAGTTTGGGGGGCACAGATACGCAGTATTTT
. | . | TRBJ2-5 | TRBV5-1 | CASSLAGETQYF | TGCGCCAGCAGCTTGGCCGGAGAGACCCAGTACTTC
. | . | TRBJ1-6 | TRBV6-1 | CASSEAGVNSPLHF | TGTGCCAGCAGTGAAGCCGGGGTCAATTCACCCCTCCACTTT
. | TRBD1 | TRBJ1-3 | TRBV28 | CASSTGAIYGNTIYF | TGTGCCAGTTCTACAGGGGCCATTTATGGAAACACCATATATTTT
once | TRBD1 | TRBJ2-1 | TRBV20-1 | CSASEGQGSHEQFF | TGCAGTGCTAGTGAGGGACAGGGGTCTCATGAGCAGTTCTTC
. | . | TRBJ2-4 | TRBV12-3/TRBV12-4 | CASGGVIQYF | TGTGCCAGCGGGGGCGTCATTCAGTACTTC
. | TRBD1 | TRBJ2-3 | TRBV19 | CASSISTGVRGLQDTQYF | TGTGCCAGTAGTATCTCAACCGGGGTTAGGGGGCTACAAGATACGCAGTATTTT
. | TRBD1 | TRBJ2-2 | TRBV7-9 | CASSTRQGVATGELFF | TGTGCCAGCAGCACGCGACAGGGGGTTGCCACCGGGGAGCTGTTTTTT
. | . | TRBJ2-7 | TRBV29-1 | CSVETGRREQYF | TGCAGCGTTGAGACAGGACGCAGGGAGCAGTACTTC
once | . | TRBJ1-1 | TRBV30 | CAWRNPSGGYTEAFF | TGTGCCTGGAGAAACCCCAGCGGGGGGTACACTGAAGCTTTCTTT
. | . | TRBJ1-4 | TRBV19 | CASSIARGTNEKLFF | TGTGCCAGTAGTATTGCCAGGGGAACTAATGAAAAACTGTTTTTT
. | . | TRBJ1-6 | TRBV7-9 | CASRLTMGSYNSPLHF | TGTGCCAGCAGACTTACCATGGGAAGTTATAATTCACCCCTCCACTTT
. | . | TRBJ2-2 | TRBV5-1 | CASTNGGLGTGELFF | TGCGCCAGCACCAATGGTGGGCTGGGCACCGGGGAGCTGTTTTTT
. | TRBD1 | TRBJ2-7 | TRBV28 | CASSQTGQEGTYEQYF | TGTGCCAGCAGCCAAACCGGACAGGAAGGCACCTACGAGCAGTACTTC
. | TRBD1 | TRBJ1-2 | TRBV18 | CASSLTPRTGGYGYTF | TGTGCCAGCTCCCTTACACCACGGACAGGAGGATATGGCTACACCTTC
. | . | TRBJ1-2 | TRBV10-3 | CATLGVDYGYTF | TGTGCCACGTTGGGAGTCGACTATGGCTACACCTTC
. | . | TRBJ2-5 | TRBV4-1 | CASSQGQVETQYF | TGCGCCAGCAGCCAAGGTCAGGTGGAGACCCAGTACTTC
. | . | TRBJ1-2 | TRBV15 | CATTQGGTYYGYTF | TGTGCCACCACGCAGGGCGGAACCTACTATGGCTACACCTTC
. | TRBD2 | TRBJ2-1 | TRBV24-1 | CATRPSGSMNEQFF | TGTGCCACCCGCCCTAGCGGGAGTATGAATGAGCAGTTCTTC
. | TRBD1 | TRBJ2-7 | TRBV18 | CASSPRLPDRGPYEQYF | TGTGCCAGCTCACCACGGTTGCCGGACAGGGGGCCCTACGAGCAGTACTTC
. | . | TRBJ1-4 | TRBV19 | CASSTLRGGGWEEKLFF | TGTGCCAGTAGTACCCTCCGAGGAGGGGGGTGGGAAGAAAAACTGTTTTTT
. | . | TRBJ2-1 | TRBV12-5 | CASGLVLGTGSYNEQFF | TGTGCTAGTGGTTTGGTATTAGGGACTGGATCTTACAATGAGCAGTTCTTC
. | TRBD1 | TRBJ1-1 | TRBV10-3 | CATRTGSLDTEAFF | TGTGCCACCCGGACAGGGAGTTTAGACACTGAAGCTTTCTTT
. | . | TRBJ1-6 | TRBV30 | CAWSVDENSPLHF | TGTGCCTGGAGTGTAGATGAAAATTCACCCCTCCACTTT
. | . | TRBJ2-3 | TRBV12-3/TRBV12-4 | CATHVSSTDTQYF | TGTGCCACCCACGTATCTAGCACAGATACGCAGTATTTT
. | TRBD2 | TRBJ2-7 | TRBV19 | CASGSGGYEQYF | TGTGCCAGCGGGAGCGGGGGCTACGAGCAGTACTTC
. | . | TRBJ1-3 | TRBV10-3 | CAVAQETSGNTIYF | TGTGCCGTCGCCCAGGAGACTTCTGGAAACACCATATATTTT
. | TRBD1 | TRBJ1-6 | TRBV4-2 | CASSQDGTANSPLHF | TGTGCCAGCAGCCAAGACGGGACAGCTAATTCACCCCTCCACTTT
. | TRBD1 | TRBJ1-6 | TRBV3-1/TRBV3-2 | CASSHDRGGQGIPHSNSPLHF | TGTGCCAGCAGCCACGACCGGGGAGGACAGGGTATCCCCCATAGTAATTCACCCCTCCACTTT
. | . | TRBJ1-5 | TRBV5-6 | CASSLSGRVSNQPQHF | TGTGCCAGCAGCTTGTCGGGCAGAGTTAGCAATCAGCCCCAGCATTTT
. | . | TRBJ1-1 | TRBV5-1 | CASSGTGTVTEAFF | TGCGCCAGCAGCGGAACCGGGACGGTCACTGAAGCTTTCTTT
. | . | TRBJ2-3 | TRBV30 | CAWSRVSTDTQYF | TGTGCCTGGAGTCGGGTTAGCACAGATACGCAGTATTTT
. | TRBD1 | TRBJ1-2 | TRBV29-1 | CSVQNRDRVDNGYTF | TGCAGCGTCCAGAACCGGGACAGGGTAGATAATGGCTACACCTTC
. | . | TRBJ1-4 | TRBV5-1 | CASSIDGYNEKLFF | TGCGCCAGCAGCATAGACGGATATAATGAAAAACTGTTTTTT